The source of this TCR beta chain is a study of T-cell memory formation after mild COVID-19. At the level of the study: TCR clusters mostly belonged to single donors.

From germline, CDR1 is LGHNA and CDR2 YSLEER. This CDR3 is 16 amino acids long. The V segment lost 0 bases and the J segment 4 bases; nucleotides outside the gene matches: 4. TCR alpha and TCR beta cDNA libraries with sample barcodes and UMIs came from 5'RACE using constant-segment primers. One entry per CDR3 protein, called by TCRdb with MiXCR from the 5' RACE reads. This table has approximately 82,000 distinct CDR3 sequences, 9.5% to 15% appearing once. This clonotype was detected a few times. The antigen is unknown. The study's findings and limits: Most CD4+ clones that shrank were in CM and EM, while CD8+ ones turned up in EMRA. Some clones that responded were present in memory (sampled pre-infection), which suggests cross-reactive memory joined.

Sequencing was carried out using PBMCs or a T cell subset sorted from them (not recorded which). The chain is built from TRBV4-3 and TRBJ2-1; 9 bases agree with TRBD1. This TCR came from a man younger than 35 who had mild COVID-19 (a few samples of this study predate the infection). Cell type and time point are not known. CDR3 protein: CASSQDDRGSYNEQFF. The CDR3 DNA sequence: TGCGCCAGCAGCCAAGATGACAGGGGGTCTTACAATGAGCAGTTCTTC.